This T cell receptor beta chain emerged from a study of cytomegalovirus exposure and HLA in healthy donors. Study-level results: Presence/absence analyses supposed approximately even sequencing depth among donors.

As regards this clone: Its target is unknown.

Germline values: CDR1 MGHRA, CDR2 YSYEKL. V lost 2 bases to trimming and J lost 1 base, with 11 bases between them. The CDR3 runs to 15 residues. Both 60 Vbeta primers and 13 Jbeta primers went into the PCR. Sequencing was performed with immunoSEQ multiplex PCR; in TCRdb, only in-frame clones are kept and a portion is missing. This sample carries about 140,000 clones, more than 65% of them seen once, and the ten largest clones take 1.5% to 2%. Material: PBMCs. V usage is TRBV4-1 and J usage is TRBJ1-2, with D hard to call. The source is a woman in her twenties or thirties in good health and CMV-seronegative. CDR3 region: CASSQKRLINYGYTF. DNA of the CDR3: TGCGCCAGCAGCCAAAAGAGACTGATTAACTATGGCTACACCTTC.